A selection of T cell receptor beta chains follows, all from one sample in a study of cytomegalovirus exposure and HLA in healthy donors. Clones were sequenced by immunoSEQ multiplex PCR, and TCRdb holds only the in-frame ones, with some missing. The profile covers roughly 190,000 clones, with 81% appearing a single time and 3.5% to 4% taken by the ten largest. Sequenced input: PBMCs. The source of these receptors is a man aged 45-65 years in good health and CMV-seronegative. The CDR3 runs from the conserved cysteine through the conserved F or W. Fields, in order: D gene, clone size, J gene, CDR3 length, V gene, CDR3 DNA, CDR3 protein. The D gene is left open where the match is weak. Rows give clone size only sometimes, using once, few, many, or a class for an expanded clone.

>-|-|TRBJ1-2|12|TRBV14
TGTGCCAGCAGCCAGACGGGTTATGGCTACACCTTC
CASSQTGYGYTF
>-|-|TRBJ2-3|15|TRBV19
TGTGCCAGTAGTTGGGGAGGGGGGAGCACAGATACGCAGTATTTT
CASSWGGGSTDTQYF
>-|-|TRBJ1-1|17|TRBV11-1
TGTGCCAGCAGCCCGATAGCGTGGCAGACAATGAACACTGAAGCTTTCTTT
CASSPIAWQTMNTEAFF
>-|-|TRBJ2-2|14|TRBV5-6
TGTGCCAGCAGCTTGGGACACCTGACCGGGGAGCTGTTTTTT
CASSLGHLTGELFF
>-|-|TRBJ1-1|15|TRBV11-2
TGTGCCAGCAGCTTAGATTCAGGGGCCCGGACTGAAGCTTTCTTT
CASSLDSGARTEAFF
>TRBD1|few|TRBJ2-7|18|TRBV19
TGTGCCAGTAGTGTTTATAACCCCCGGGACAGGGGAACTTACGAGCAGTACTTC
CASSVYNPRDRGTYEQYF
>-|-|TRBJ2-7|14|TRBV5-8
TGTGCCAGCAGCTTCGGGTTTACACACTACGAGCAGTACTTC
CASSFGFTHYEQYF
>-|-|TRBJ1-2|13|TRBV5-1
TGCGCCAGCAGCCTTCCTAGGGCGGGTGGCTACACCTTC
CASSLPRAGGYTF
>-|-|TRBJ2-7|14|TRBV25-1
TGTGCCAGCGGTGAATACGACAAATCCTACGAGCAGTACTTC
CASGEYDKSYEQYF
>TRBD1|-|TRBJ2-1|12|TRBV9
TGTGCCAGCGGGGGACAGGGGAATGAGCAGTTCTTC
CASGGQGNEQFF
>-|-|TRBJ1-2|13|TRBV7-8
TGTGCCAGCAGCTTTTACAGGGCCAATGGCTACACCTTC
CASSFYRANGYTF
>-|-|TRBJ1-2|12|TRBV30
TGTGCATCTAGACAGGACAACTATGGCTACACCTTC
CASRQDNYGYTF
>TRBD1|-|TRBJ1-1|17|TRBV5-4
TGTGCCAGCAGCCCCGTCCCGGGACAGGGAAGGGTGACTGAAGCTTTCTTT
CASSPVPGQGRVTEAFF
>-|few|TRBJ1-1|14|TRBV5-6
TGTGCCAGCAGCTTTACCAACATGAACACTGAAGCTTTCTTT
CASSFTNMNTEAFF
>TRBD2|-|TRBJ2-1|16|TRBV4-1
TGCGCCAGCAGCCAGATTAGCGGGGGGTCGTACAATGAGCAGTTCTTC
CASSQISGGSYNEQFF
>-|-|TRBJ2-3|15|TRBV19
TGTGCCAGTACCCCCAGGGGCTGGAGCACAGATACGCAGTATTTT
CASTPRGWSTDTQYF
>-|-|TRBJ1-1|13|TRBV18
TGTGTCAGCTCAGGACAGTTGAACACTGAAGCTTTCTTT
CVSSGQLNTEAFF
>-|-|TRBJ2-1|16|TRBV4-3
TGCGCCAGCAGCCAAGATCACGGGAGCTCCTACAATGAGCAGTTCTTC
CASSQDHGSSYNEQFF
>-|-|TRBJ1-1|14|TRBV6-5
TGTGCCAGCAGTTCTCGTACTCTACGGACTGAAGCTTTCTTT
CASSSRTLRTEAFF
>TRBD1|once|TRBJ1-1|14|TRBV2
TGTGCCAGTGGACGGGACAGGGGAATCGGTGAAGCTTTCTTT
CASGRDRGIGEAFF
>-|-|TRBJ2-1|15|TRBV11-2
TGTGCCAGCAGCCCATATGGGGCAGGGAAGGGTGAGCAGTTCTTC
CASSPYGAGKGEQFF
>TRBD1|-|TRBJ1-5|14|TRBV30
TGTGCCTGGAGTCGGACAGGTGGTCTTCAGCCCCAGCATTTT
CAWSRTGGLQPQHF
>-|-|TRBJ1-5|15|TRBV7-8
TGTGCCAGCAGCGGCTGGGACATTGCCAATCAGCCCCAGCATTTT
CASSGWDIANQPQHF
>TRBD1|-|TRBJ2-7|15|TRBV6-6
TGTGCCAGCAGTTACGGCTACAGGGGTGACTACGAGCAGTACTTC
CASSYGYRGDYEQYF
>TRBD2|once|TRBJ2-3|16|TRBV7-8
TGTGCCAGCAGCTTAGTTAGCGGGGGGCGCACAGATACGCAGTATTTT
CASSLVSGGRTDTQYF
>-|once|TRBJ2-1|14|TRBV11-2
TGTGCCAGCGACGAGGGCCTCGTATACAATGAGCAGTTCTTC
CASDEGLVYNEQFF
>TRBD1|-|TRBJ1-4|15|TRBV7-8
TGTGCCAGCAGCAGGTGGGGACAGCCAAATGAAAAACTGTTTTTT
CASSRWGQPNEKLFF
>-|-|TRBJ2-5|14|TRBV2
TGTGCCAGCAGTGAAGGGGGCTTCTCAGGGACCCAGTACTTC
CASSEGGFSGTQYF
>-|-|TRBJ2-1|15|TRBV18
TGTGCCAGCTCACCACCAGGGGGCTCCTACAATGAGCAGTTCTTC
CASSPPGGSYNEQFF
>TRBD1|-|TRBJ2-7|15|TRBV6-5
TGTGCCAGCAGGGGGGTAGACAGGGAAGGGCACGAGCAGTACTTC
CASRGVDREGHEQYF
>TRBD2|-|TRBJ2-2|15|TRBV12-5
TGTGCTAGTGGGCTCGGGACTAGCGTCACCGGGGAGCTGTTTTTT
CASGLGTSVTGELFF